The following is a T cell receptor beta chain sequence with its context. Its antigen is undetermined. The data stem from a study of shared clonotypes between healthy human individuals. This CDR3 is 14 amino acids long. Germline V gives CDR1 MDHEN, CDR2 SYDVKM. The junction had 10 bases not matched to a gene; V was cut back by 6 bases and J by 5 bases. Study observations and caveats: Sampling covered nothing but blood. Tissue TCR repertoires likely differ from those found in blood.

TCRdb keeps only in-frame clones here, not all; method: immunoSEQ multiplex PCR. The sample has about 1.1 million clones, approximately 78% seen once; the top ten hold roughly 0.62%. The chain is built from TRBV28 and TRBJ2-7; 7 positions agree with TRBD1. Sequencing was carried out using memory CD4+ T cells from PBMCs. Subset meaning: CD45RA-negative fraction. The TCR comes from a man younger than 30 in good health. Some clones in this sample may be carry-over from other donors' samples. The CDR3 DNA reads as TGTGCCAGCAGCGTGGGGGACAGTTCGCACGAGCAGTACTTC. Its translation: CASSVGDSSHEQYF.